The 26 T cell receptor beta chains below all came from one sample that was sequenced in a study of blood T cell repertoires in COVID-19. The protocol was immunoSEQ multiplex PCR, while the TCRdb copy is restricted to in-frame clones and leaves out a portion. This sample has tens of thousands of clones, with approximately 91% found just once. Sample: peripheral blood. These receptor sequences come from a human donor with active COVID-19. The donor label of this sample is uncertain.

The chain has TRBV28 and TRBJ1-6; D is ambiguous. The V end lost 3 bases, the J end lost 4 bases, and 13 bases lay between the germline ends. In germline, CDR1 is MDHEN, CDR2 SYDVKM. The CDR3 covers 16 residues. CDR3 DNA: TGTGCCAGCAGTTTGGGAGGGCCCAGTTATAATTCACCCCTCCACTTT. Encoded protein: CASSLGGPSYNSPLHF.

The rearrangement uses TRBV6-6 and TRBJ1-4; 9 bases are shared with TRBD1. J gave up 5 bases and V 2 bases, and 0 bases lay outside the gene matches. Germline lookup yields CDR1 MNHNY and CDR2 SVGAGI (reference sequence). The CDR3 has 14 residues. DNA for the CDR3: TGTGCCAGCAGTTACGGGACAGGGAATGAAAAACTGTTTTTT. Amino acid sequence: CASSYGTGNEKLFF.

The DNA of the CDR3 is TGCAGTGCTTGGGACAGGGACGGCTACACCTTC. Its protein product is CSAWDRDGYTF. The rearrangement links TRBV20-1 to TRBJ1-2; TRBD1 aligns across 9 bases. Unmatched junction bases numbered 3, after V lost 5 bases and J lost 8 bases. CDR1 DFQATT and CDR2 SNEGSKA come from the germline V gene (reference sequence). The CDR3 contains 11 residues.

The genes are TRBV28 and TRBJ2-7, with 7 bases identical to TRBD2. The germline CDR1 and CDR2 sequences are MDHEN and SYDVKM. V trimming: 8 bases; J trimming: 3 bases; junction bases outside the gene matches: 10. CDR3 length equals 14 residues. The CDR3 DNA is TGTGCCAGCGGGGCAGCGGGAAGGGACTACGAGCAGTACTTC. It is translated as CASGAAGRDYEQYF.

The rearrangement uses TRBV4-3 and TRBJ2-2; D is perhaps TRBD2 (6 bases). Trimming took 1 base from V and 7 from J, leaving 13 bases between them. CDR1 and CDR2 from the germline V gene are LGHNA and YSLEER. This CDR3 spans 15 amino acids. The CDR3 reads CASSQGLRGLGELFF. In nucleotides, the CDR3 is TGCGCCAGCAGCCAAGGGCTGAGGGGACTCGGGGAGCTGTTTTTT.

The count of this clone is one. The chain combines TRBV4-3 with TRBJ2-1; the match to TRBD2 covers 9 bases. CDR3 size: 13 residues. Germline V gives CDR1 LGHNA, CDR2 YSLEER. With V trimmed by 4 bases and J by 9 bases, 4 bases remained unmatched. The CDR3 loop reads CASSRLLAGEQFF. The CDR3 DNA sequence: TGCGCCAGCAGCCGACTACTAGCGGGTGAGCAGTTCTTC.

The rearrangement uses TRBV27 and TRBJ1-6; 7 bases fit TRBD1. Unmatched junction bases numbered 3, after V lost 5 bases and J lost 5 bases. From germline, CDR1 is MNHEY and CDR2 SMNVEV (reference sequence). This CDR3 region has 14 residues. The CDR3: CASSAGTDNSPLHF. The CDR3 nucleotides read TGTGCCAGCAGTGCTGGGACAGATAATTCACCCCTCCACTTT.

This sequence joins TRBV28 and TRBJ2-7; D is perhaps TRBD2 (5 bases). V was shortened by 3 bases and J by 3 bases, with 12 bases between the two germline ends. This CDR3 spans 14 amino acids. The V gene's germline CDR1 is MDHEN and CDR2 SYDVKM. The CDR3 loop is CASSFGNRVYEQYF. The CDR3 bases are TGTGCCAGCAGTTTCGGGAACAGAGTCTACGAGCAGTACTTC.

The chain combines TRBV7-8 with TRBJ2-7, with 8 bases aligning to TRBD2. There are 17 residues in the CDR3. The trim removed 5 bases at V and 4 bases at J, leaving 16 bases unmatched. CDR1 and CDR2 from the germline V gene are SGHVS and FQNEAQ. The CDR3 loop reads CASSPRWLEREKYEQYF. Written as DNA, the CDR3 is TGTGCCAGCAGCCCTCGCTGGTTGGAGCGGGAGAAGTACGAGCAGTACTTC.

The gene calls are TRBV3-1 (or the pseudogene TRBV3-2) and TRBJ2-7; maybe TRBD1 (5 bases). With 0 bases removed from V and 4 bases from J, the gap between germline ends came to 7 bases. Per the germline V gene, CDR1 is LGHDT and CDR2 is YNNKEL (reference sequence). The CDR3 length is 13 residues. CDR3 DNA: TGTGCCAGCAGCCAAGAGCAGGGATACGAGCAGTACTTC. Amino acid sequence: CASSQEQGYEQYF.

This chain uses TRBV4-2 with TRBJ2-2; D remains unclear. This CDR3 spans 14 amino acids. Trimming removed 1 base at V and 6 bases at J, with 9 bases between. The germline CDR1 and CDR2 sequences are LGHNA and YNFKEQ. In DNA, the CDR3 is TGTGCCAGCAGCCAAGTGTCTCTTCCCGGGGAGCTGTTTTTT. Translating gives CASSQVSLPGELFF.

This clone was found once. J is TRBJ1-1 and V is TRBV18; TRBD1 aligns across 7 bases. This CDR3 region has 15 residues. V lost 6 bases to trimming and J lost 1 base; unmatched junction nucleotides: 8. CDR1 is KGHSH, CDR2 LQKENI, per germline. CDR3 nucleotide sequence: TGTGCCAGCTCGATCGGACAGGAAGAGAACACTGAAGCTTTCTTT. It yields the protein CASSIGQEENTEAFF.

The chain combines TRBV10-2 with TRBJ2-2; TRBD2 might be the D (5 bases). This CDR3 is 15 amino acids long. Looked up from germline, CDR1 is WSHSY and CDR2 is SAAADI. V gave up 7 bases and J gave up 2 bases, with 14 bases separating them. CDR3 bases: TGCGCCAGCAAACTTGGCGGGCCTAACACCGGGGAGCTGTTTTTT. Encoded protein: CASKLGGPNTGELFF.

This clone was detected a few times. The J gene is TRBJ2-5, the V gene TRBV7-9, with TRBD2 as a possible D gene (6 bases). CDR1 is SEHNR and CDR2 is FQNEAQ in the germline V gene (reference sequence). Trimming removed 5 bases from V and 5 bases from J, with 15 bases in between. CDR3 length: 14 residues. CDR3 coding DNA: TGTGCCAGCAGCCCCTTGGGGGGTTCGGAGACCCAGTACTTC. Its protein product is CASSPLGGSETQYF. Variable domain in full (rest from reference TRBV7-9 and TRBJ2-5): DTGVSQNPRHKITKRGQNVTFRCDPISEHNRLYWYRQTLGQGPEFLTYFQNEAQLEKSRLLSDRFSAERPKGSFSTLEIQRTEQGDSAMYLCASSPLGGSETQYFGPGTRLLVL.

The rearrangement uses TRBV2 and TRBJ1-1; 7 positions match TRBD1. This CDR3 is 13 amino acids long. CDR1 is SNHLY and CDR2 is FYNNEI in the germline V gene. After removal of 7 bases from V and 5 bases from J, the junction contained 7 bases not matched to a gene. CDR3 coding DNA: TGTGCCAGCATAGGACAGGTGGAGACTGAAGCTTTCTTT. Translated, it gives CASIGQVETEAFF.

This clone occurred a few times. The chain uses TRBV7-9 and TRBJ2-2; D may be TRBD2 (6 bases). Trimming removed 5 bases at V and 7 bases at J, with 20 bases between. The CDR3 has 16 amino acids. Germline values: CDR1 SEHNR, CDR2 FQNEAQ (reference sequence). CDR3 residues: CASSPNRDWRNGELFF. The CDR3 bases are TGTGCCAGCAGCCCTAATCGGGACTGGAGAAACGGGGAGCTGTTTTTT.

The chain has TRBV28 and TRBJ2-1; D not certain. This CDR3 region has 14 residues. V gave up 6 bases and J gave up 0 bases, with 9 bases separating them. Germline V gene lookup returns CDR1 MDHEN and CDR2 SYDVKM. The CDR3 protein is CASRERSSYNEQFF. The CDR3 coding sequence is TGTGCCAGCAGGGAGCGATCCTCCTACAATGAGCAGTTCTTC.

This clone was seen only once. V and J are TRBV19 and TRBJ2-1; 12 bases match TRBD2. V shed 3 bases and J 5 bases; nucleotides not matched to a gene: 8. The germline V gene encodes CDR1 LNHDA and CDR2 SQIVND (reference sequence). The CDR3 covers 17 residues. CDR3 sequence reads: CASSIFGLAGSHNEQFF. CDR3 DNA: TGTGCCAGTAGTATTTTTGGACTAGCGGGGAGCCACAATGAGCAGTTCTTC.

The rearrangement joins TRBV19 to TRBJ1-2; 9 positions agree with TRBD1. Germline V lookup: CDR1 LNHDA, CDR2 SQIVND (reference sequence). This CDR3 has 15 residues. Trimming at V came to 4 bases and at J to 3 bases, leaving 6 bases not matched to a gene. The CDR3 sequence is CASSTQRTGDYGYTF. CDR3 bases: TGTGCCAGTAGTACCCAGAGGACAGGGGACTATGGCTACACCTTC.

J is TRBJ2-7 and V is TRBV6-5, with 10 positions matching TRBD1. V was clipped by 8 bases and J by 4 bases; unmatched bases: 8. The CDR3 has 14 residues. Germline CDR1 MNHEY, CDR2 SVGAGI. The CDR3 loop reads CASGRTGGLYEQYF. CDR3 nucleotide sequence: TGTGCCAGCGGCCGGACAGGGGGATTGTACGAGCAGTACTTC.

This clone was observed a handful of times. This chain connects TRBV18 to TRBJ2-2; D is uncertain. CDR1 is KGHSH, CDR2 LQKENI, per germline. The V end lost 5 bases, the J end lost 4 bases, and 5 bases lay between the germline ends. The CDR3 runs to 12 residues. CDR3 amino acids: CASSFFTGELFF. DNA for the CDR3: TGTGCCAGCTCATTCTTCACCGGGGAGCTGTTTTTT. Using reference TRBV18 and TRBJ2-2 for the parts outside the CDR3, the full variable domain is NAGVMQNPRHLVRRRGQEARLRCSPMKGHSHVYWYRQLPEEGLKFMVYLQKENIIDESGMPKERFSAEFPKEGPSILRIQQVVRGDSAAYFCASSFFTGELFFGEGSRLTVL.

The V call is TRBV19, the J call TRBJ2-2, with TRBD2 as a possible D gene (6 bases). Germline V CDR1 and CDR2: LNHDA, SQIVND (reference sequence). CDR3 length equals 15 residues. Trimming left V 6 bases short and J 2 bases short, with 13 bases between. As DNA, the CDR3 is TGTGCCAGTAGGGGCGGGGACGCAAACACCGGGGAGCTGTTTTTT. It is translated as CASRGGDANTGELFF.

The chain employs TRBV4-3 and TRBJ2-7; possible D gene TRBD2, 5 bases. This CDR3 spans 15 amino acids. Germline V lookup: CDR1 LGHNA, CDR2 YSLEER. Trimming shortened V by 0 bases and J by 3 bases, and 12 bases separated the two germline ends. In nucleotides, the CDR3 is TGCGCCAGCAGCCAAGATTTAGGCAGCGGCTACGAGCAGTACTTC. This translates into CASSQDLGSGYEQYF.

V gene TRBV30 combines with J gene TRBJ2-3, with a possible D match to TRBD1 (6 bases). The length of the CDR3 is 13 residues. Germline assignment: CDR1 GTSNPN and CDR2 SVGIG (reference sequence). Trimming removed 2 bases from V and 5 bases from J, with 11 bases in between. This chain's CDR3 is CAWSQGLEDTQYF. DNA for the CDR3: TGTGCCTGGAGTCAGGGGCTGGAAGATACGCAGTATTTT.

The chain couples TRBV29-1 to TRBJ2-2; no definite D call. Per germline, CDR1 SQVTM and CDR2 ANQGSEA. CDR3 size: 13 residues. V lost 3 bases to trimming and J lost 0 bases, with 5 bases between them. The CDR3 DNA is TGCAGCGTTGACGTATCGAACACCGGGGAGCTGTTTTTT. As protein: CSVDVSNTGELFF.

This clone has just one count. The chain combines TRBV7-2 with TRBJ1-4; 9 bases fit TRBD1. The V segment lost 2 bases and the J segment 6 bases; nucleotides outside the gene matches: 4. CDR1 is SGHTA and CDR2 is FQGNSA in the germline V gene. The CDR3 is 15 residues long. The CDR3 sequence: CASSLLGQGDEKLFF. DNA of the CDR3: TGTGCCAGCAGCTTATTGGGACAGGGCGATGAAAAACTGTTTTTT.